This T cell receptor (beta chain) is drawn from a study of human T cells and chemical hapten exposure. Sample time point: patch test 3, about 24 weeks after DPC sensitization. As for treatment: therapeutic diphenylcyclopropenone sensitization with weekly scalp DPC. From the RACE reads, TCRdb called clonotypes with MiXCR, one entry per CDR3 protein. The top ten hold approximately 3.5% of the sample, which has about 82,000 distinct CDR3 sequences, 11% seen once. This clonotype has just a few counts. Germline CDR1 is SEHNR and CDR2 is FQNEAQ (reference sequence). V shed 4 bases and J 7 bases; nucleotides not matched to a gene: 14. This CDR3 is 16 amino acids long.

The material was whole blood, obtained in connection with sensitization to the hapten diphenylcyclopropenone (DPC). This clonotype originated in a woman between 45 and 60 years old with alopecia areata. Some clones in this sample may be carry-over from other donors' samples. V gene TRBV7-9 combines with J gene TRBJ1-2; 8 positions agree with TRBD1. Here the CDR3 reads CASSYSGTGDFFGYTF. The CDR3 DNA is TGTGCCAGCAGCTACTCCGGGACAGGCGACTTCTTTGGCTACACCTTC.